This entry concerns a single T cell receptor (beta chain). Measured with immunoSEQ multiplex PCR; TCRdb has only the in-frame clones, and not every one. The sample holds about a million clones, 70% to 80% seen once. Germline CDR1 is PRHDT and CDR2 is FYEKMQ (reference sequence). With 5 bases clipped from V and 1 base from J, the junction kept 6 bases outside the gene matches. This CDR3 is built from 16 residues. The sample belongs to a study of shared clonotypes between healthy human individuals. Material: memory CD4+ T cells from PBMCs. The subset denotes: CD45RA-negative fraction. This receptor was obtained from a man between 18 and 29 years old in good health. Some clones in this sample may be carry-over from other donors' samples. The rearrangement uses TRBV13 and TRBJ2-4, with 9 bases identical to TRBD2. The CDR3 here is CASSPAAGGAKNIQYF. In DNA form, the CDR3 reads TGTGCCAGCAGCCCGGCGGCGGGGGGGGCCAAAAACATTCAGTACTTC.